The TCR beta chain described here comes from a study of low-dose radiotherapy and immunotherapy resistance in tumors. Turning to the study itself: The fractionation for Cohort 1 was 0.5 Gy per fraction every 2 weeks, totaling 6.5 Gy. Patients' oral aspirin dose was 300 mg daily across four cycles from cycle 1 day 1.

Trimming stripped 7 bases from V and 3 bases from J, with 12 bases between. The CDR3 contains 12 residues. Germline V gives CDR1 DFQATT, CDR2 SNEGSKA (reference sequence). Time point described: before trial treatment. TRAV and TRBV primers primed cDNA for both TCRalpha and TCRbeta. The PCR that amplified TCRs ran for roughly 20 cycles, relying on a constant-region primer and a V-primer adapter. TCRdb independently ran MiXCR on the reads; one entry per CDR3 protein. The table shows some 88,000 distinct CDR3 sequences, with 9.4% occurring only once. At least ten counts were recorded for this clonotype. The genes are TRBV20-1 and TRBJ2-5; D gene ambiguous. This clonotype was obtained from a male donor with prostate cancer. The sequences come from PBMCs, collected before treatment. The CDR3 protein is CSGPLGKETQYF. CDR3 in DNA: TGCAGTGGCCCCCTGGGAAAAGAGACCCAGTACTTC.